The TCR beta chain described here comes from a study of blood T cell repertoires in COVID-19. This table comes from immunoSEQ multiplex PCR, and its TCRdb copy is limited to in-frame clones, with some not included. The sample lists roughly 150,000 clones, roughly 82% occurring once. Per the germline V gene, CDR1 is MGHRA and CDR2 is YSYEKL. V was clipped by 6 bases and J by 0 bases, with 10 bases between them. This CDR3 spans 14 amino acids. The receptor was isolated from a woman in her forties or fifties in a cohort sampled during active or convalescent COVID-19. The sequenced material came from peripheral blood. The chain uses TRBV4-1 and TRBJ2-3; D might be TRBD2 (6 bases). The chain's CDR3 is CASRKAGSTDTQYF. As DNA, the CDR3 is TGCGCCAGCAGAAAGGCGGGAAGCACAGATACGCAGTATTTT.